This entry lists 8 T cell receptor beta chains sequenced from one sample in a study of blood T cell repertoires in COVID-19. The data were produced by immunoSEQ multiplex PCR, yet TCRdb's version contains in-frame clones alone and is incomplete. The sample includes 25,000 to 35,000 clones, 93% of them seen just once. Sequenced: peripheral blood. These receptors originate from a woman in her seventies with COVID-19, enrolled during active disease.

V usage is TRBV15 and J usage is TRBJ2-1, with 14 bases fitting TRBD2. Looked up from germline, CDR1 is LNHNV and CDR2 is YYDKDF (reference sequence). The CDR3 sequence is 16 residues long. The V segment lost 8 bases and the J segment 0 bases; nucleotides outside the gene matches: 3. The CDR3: CATRLAGGPSYNEQFF. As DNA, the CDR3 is TGTGCCACCCGACTAGCGGGAGGGCCCTCCTACAATGAGCAGTTCTTC.

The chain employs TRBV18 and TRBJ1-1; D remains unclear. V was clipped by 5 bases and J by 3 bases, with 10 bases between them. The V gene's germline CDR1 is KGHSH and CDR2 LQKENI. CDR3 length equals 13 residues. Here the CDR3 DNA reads TGTGCCAGCTCATCATTCCGGGACACTGAAGCTTTCTTT. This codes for CASSSFRDTEAFF.

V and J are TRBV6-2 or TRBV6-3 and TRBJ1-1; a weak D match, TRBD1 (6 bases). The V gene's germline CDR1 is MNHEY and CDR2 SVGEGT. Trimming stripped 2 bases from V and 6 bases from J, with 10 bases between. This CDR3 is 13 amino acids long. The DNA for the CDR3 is TGTGCCAGCAGTTACGTAAAGGGGGCTGAAGCTTTCTTT. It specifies CASSYVKGAEAFF.

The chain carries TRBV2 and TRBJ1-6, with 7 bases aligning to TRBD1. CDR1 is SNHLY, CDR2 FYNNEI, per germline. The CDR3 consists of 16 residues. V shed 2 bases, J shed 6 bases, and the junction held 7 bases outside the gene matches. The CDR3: CASSELSGTVNSPLHF. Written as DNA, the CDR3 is TGTGCCAGCAGTGAATTATCTGGGACAGTTAATTCACCCCTCCACTTT.

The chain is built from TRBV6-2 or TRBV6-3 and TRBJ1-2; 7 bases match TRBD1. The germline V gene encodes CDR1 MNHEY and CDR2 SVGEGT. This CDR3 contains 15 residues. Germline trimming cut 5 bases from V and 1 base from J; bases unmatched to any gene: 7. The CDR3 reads CASSNRDSYNYGYTF. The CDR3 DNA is TGTGCCAGCAGTAACCGGGACAGTTATAACTATGGCTACACCTTC.

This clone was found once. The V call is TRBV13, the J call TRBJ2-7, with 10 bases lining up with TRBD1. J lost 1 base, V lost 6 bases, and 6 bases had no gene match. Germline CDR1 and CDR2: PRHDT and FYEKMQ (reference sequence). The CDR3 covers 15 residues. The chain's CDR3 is CASSPGTGVSYEQYF. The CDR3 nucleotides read TGTGCCAGCAGTCCCGGGACAGGGGTTTCCTACGAGCAGTACTTC.

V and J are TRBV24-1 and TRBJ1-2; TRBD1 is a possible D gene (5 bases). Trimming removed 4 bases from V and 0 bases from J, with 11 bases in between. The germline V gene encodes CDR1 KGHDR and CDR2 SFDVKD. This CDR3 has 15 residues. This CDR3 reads CATSDDRSTNYGYTF. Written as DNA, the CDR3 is TGTGCCACCAGTGACGACAGATCTACTAACTATGGCTACACCTTC.

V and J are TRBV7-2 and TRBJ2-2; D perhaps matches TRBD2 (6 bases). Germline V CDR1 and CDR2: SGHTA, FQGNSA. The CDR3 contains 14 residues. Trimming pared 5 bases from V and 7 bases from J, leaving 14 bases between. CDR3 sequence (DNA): TGTGCCAGCAGCGCACGGACGGGGGTCGGGGAGCTGTTTTTT. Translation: CASSARTGVGELFF. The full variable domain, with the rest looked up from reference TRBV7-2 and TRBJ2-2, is GAGVSQSPSNKVTEKGKDVELRCDPISGHTALYWYRQSLGQGLEFLIYFQGNSAPDKSGLPSDRFSAERTGGSVSTLTIQRTQQEDSAVYLCASSARTGVGELFFGEGSRLTVL.